The present entry profiles one T cell receptor (beta chain) with its context. Its antigen is currently unknown. 60 Vbeta and 13 Jbeta primers were used in PCR. Some clones are missing from TCRdb's copy, which holds only in-frame ones; the method was immunoSEQ multiplex PCR. The sample has 90,000 to 130,000 clones; 73% are singletons. The data were obtained in a study of cytomegalovirus exposure and HLA in healthy donors. Overall study findings and caveats: As a later analysis revealed, the rate of TCR association differed by HLA locus, with DRB1 most and HLA-C fewest. What a later analysis reportedly showed was that an Asian-associated ancestry cluster had fewer N-insertions than the roughly 670-donor mean. Further analysis was carried out later, and it showed several of the most significant clusters appearing linked to common viral pathogens.

The clonotype was recovered from a woman in her thirties in good health and CMV-seronegative. Sequencing was performed on PBMCs.

The CDR3 here is CASSKNGRLTGDTIYF. CDR3 in DNA: TGCGCCAGCAGCAAAAATGGGCGCCTCACGGGGGACACCATATATTTT. This rearrangement joins TRBV4-3 to TRBJ1-3, with a weak D call TRBD1 (5 bases). V lost 5 bases, J lost 8 bases, and 22 bases lay in between. The CDR3 contains 16 residues. Germline loops: CDR1 LGHNA, CDR2 YSLEER.